One and the same sample provided the 12 T cell receptor beta chains below, sequenced in a study of T cells in Graves' hyperthyroidism and ophthalmopathy. The CDR3 regions of TCR beta were amplified from RNA transcripts. The HTBI set primed first-round TCR CDR3 RT-PCR. TCRdb reprocessed the multiplex PCR reads with MiXCR, giving one entry per CDR3 protein. Here the sample spans roughly 290,000 distinct CDR3 sequences, roughly 15% being singletons. The sequenced sample consisted of blood. These receptors originate from a woman in her thirties or forties with Graves' hyperthyroidism.

This clonotype was counted at least ten times. The rearrangement uses TRBV30 and TRBJ1-3, with 8 positions matching TRBD1. V trimming: 3 bases; J trimming: 4 bases; junction bases outside the gene matches: 5. Germline V gives CDR1 GTSNPN, CDR2 SVGIG (reference sequence). The CDR3 has 14 amino acids. CDR3 in DNA: TGTGCCTGGAGCGTTACAGGGGGGGGAAACACCATATATTTT. It specifies CAWSVTGGGNTIYF.

This clonotype has at least ten counts. The rearrangement uses TRBV16 and TRBJ1-1; 7 nucleotides line up with TRBD1. Germline lookup yields CDR1 KGHSY and CDR2 FQNENV. This CDR3 contains 14 residues. With V trimmed by 3 bases and J by 2 bases, 3 bases remained unmatched. CDR3 in amino acids: CASSQQGGNTEAFF. The CDR3 region has the DNA TGTGCCAGCAGCCAGCAGGGGGGAAACACTGAAGCTTTCTTT.

This clonotype was observed many times. V usage is TRBV27 and J usage is TRBJ2-7, with D possibly called TRBD1 or TRBD2 (5 bases each). CDR1 MNHEY and CDR2 SMNVEV come from the germline V gene (reference sequence). V was shortened by 3 bases and J by 1 base, with 13 bases between the two germline ends. CDR3 length: 15 residues. This CDR3 reads CASSFEGLGSYEQYF. The CDR3 coding sequence is TGTGCCAGCAGTTTCGAGGGGCTGGGTTCCTACGAGCAGTACTTC.

This clonotype occurred many times. V and J are TRBV2 and TRBJ2-5, with a possible D match to TRBD2 (6 bases). This CDR3 has 13 residues. V was clipped by 6 bases and J by 2 bases, with 10 bases between them. From germline, CDR1 is SNHLY and CDR2 FYNNEI. CDR3 nucleotides: TGTGCCAGCAGGCGGGACTTACAAGAGACCCAGTACTTC. Its protein product is CASRRDLQETQYF.

The chain has TRBV5-4 and TRBJ2-3; 7 nucleotides agree with TRBD2. In germline, CDR1 is SGHNT, CDR2 YYREEE (reference sequence). The CDR3 runs 15 residues. Germline trimming cut 4 bases from V and 4 bases from J; bases unmatched to any gene: 9. CDR3 loop: CASSSTSGNADTQYF. CDR3 coding DNA: TGTGCCAGCAGCAGCACAAGCGGGAATGCAGATACGCAGTATTTT.

This clonotype was counted ten times or more. The J gene is TRBJ2-3, the V gene TRBV28, with D perhaps TRBD2 (7 bases). V dropped 5 bases and J dropped 5 bases, with 20 bases sitting between them. This CDR3 is 16 amino acids long. Germline loops: CDR1 MDHEN, CDR2 SYDVKM. The CDR3 region has the DNA TGTGCCAGCAGTCTAAGGGATCAGGGGAGGGGAGATACGCAGTATTTT. Encoded protein: CASSLRDQGRGDTQYF.

DNA for the CDR3: TGCGCCAGCAGCTCGGGACTAGCGGGAGTCGCGGATGAGCAGTTCTTC. Translation: CASSSGLAGVADEQFF. This chain links TRBV5-1 with TRBJ2-1, with 14 bases lining up with TRBD2. The length of the CDR3 is 16 residues. With V trimmed by 3 bases and J by 8 bases, 7 bases remained unmatched. Germline lookup yields CDR1 SGHRS and CDR2 YFSETQ.

This chain links TRBV27 with TRBJ1-1; 12 bases agree with TRBD1. Germline V CDR1 and CDR2: MNHEY, SMNVEV (reference sequence). Losses at the gene ends were 4 bases for V and 5 bases for J; bases not matched to a gene: 14. The CDR3 consists of 18 residues. The CDR3 region has the DNA TGTGCCAGCAGTTCCCTAGCCCGGGACAGGGGGCTCCATACTGAAGCTTTCTTT. This sequence encodes CASSSLARDRGLHTEAFF.

Concerning this clonotype: One end of the junction is discordant with germline, which a read error may explain. The chain carries TRBV12-3 or TRBV12-4 and TRBJ1-6; tentative D call: TRBD1 (6 bases). The CDR3 is made up of 15 amino acids. CDR3 nucleotide sequence: TGTTCCAGCAGCCCCACTACAGGGACGAACTCACCCCTCCACTTT. This encodes CSSSPTTGTNSPLHF.

This clonotype was found many times. The chain employs TRBV24-1 and TRBJ2-3, with no clear D. The V end was cut by 4 bases, the J end by 0 bases, with 16 bases between. There are 17 residues in the CDR3. Looked up from germline, CDR1 is KGHDR and CDR2 is SFDVKD. CDR3: CATSEPTVSRSTDTQYF. The DNA of the CDR3 is TGTGCCACCAGTGAGCCCACGGTTTCGCGTAGCACAGATACGCAGTATTTT.

This clonotype was recorded at least ten times. The J gene is TRBJ2-1, the V gene TRBV12-3 or TRBV12-4, with 10 positions matching TRBD2. J lost 10 bases, V lost 7 bases, and 10 bases had no gene match. CDR3 length: 14 residues. This CDR3 reads CASNLAGAGSEQFF. The CDR3, as DNA: TGTGCCAGCAACCTAGCGGGAGCGGGGAGCGAGCAGTTCTTC.

This clonotype has at least ten counts. The V and J genes are TRBV5-6 and TRBJ1-2; possible D gene TRBD1, 5 bases. The V gene's germline CDR1 is SGHDT and CDR2 YYEEEE. This CDR3 has 17 amino acids. Trimming left V 0 bases short and J 4 bases short, with 19 bases between. The CDR3 region is CASSLGVRGREPYGYTF. The CDR3 DNA follows: TGTGCCAGCAGCTTGGGGGTTCGCGGCAGGGAACCCTATGGCTACACCTTC.